The TCR beta chain under discussion was sequenced for a study of T cells in Graves' hyperthyroidism and ophthalmopathy. Authors of the study amplified TCR beta CDR3 regions from RNA transcripts. RT-PCR in the first round (using the HTBI primer set) targeted the TCR CDR3. TCRdb redid the calling of the multiplex PCR reads with MiXCR, one entry per CDR3 protein. Of a few hundred thousand distinct CDR3 sequences listed, about 45% are singletons. Germline CDR1 SGHTA, CDR2 FQGTGA. V was clipped by 4 bases and J by 4 bases, with 10 bases between them. CDR3 length: 14 residues. The receptor was isolated from a woman younger than 35 with Graves' hyperthyroidism. The chain recombines TRBV7-3 with TRBJ2-2; D gene ambiguous. Input material: peripheral blood or thyroid tissue (not recorded which). The CDR3 sequence: CASSSGPGTGELFF. DNA of the CDR3: TGTGCCAGCAGCTCCGGGCCGGGCACCGGGGAGCTGTTTTTT. Looking up the rest from reference TRBV7-3 and TRBJ2-2 gives the full variable domain: GAGVSQTPSNKVTEKGKYVELRCDPISGHTALYWYRQSLGQGPEFLIYFQGTGAADDSGLPNDRFFAVRPEGSVSTLKIQRTERGDSAVYLCASSSGPGTGELFFGEGSRLTVL.